Listed here are 9 T cell receptor beta chains from one sample, sequenced in a study of human T cells and chemical hapten exposure (dated by TCRdb to the early 2020s). The time point label, read with the paper, signifies: patch test 1, 2 weeks after DPC sensitization. What this sample's treatment or condition label stands for: therapeutic diphenylcyclopropenone sensitization with weekly scalp DPC. The library was generated by RACE. The instrument given in TCRdb is NextSeq 500. Clones were called with MiXCR by TCRdb after fastp trimmed the public reads at Q25, and only in-frame beta chains were retained. One record per CDR3 amino acid sequence lists the most common genes and DNA. The sample contains around 380,000 distinct CDR3 sequences, more than 4.5% of them found a single time. Approximately 2.3% of the sample rests with the top ten. The source material was whole blood, sampled in connection with sensitization to the hapten diphenylcyclopropenone (DPC). These receptor sequences come from a woman aged 50 to 60 with alopecia areata. Some clones in this sample may be carry-over from other donors' samples.

This clonotype has just a few counts. This chain joins TRBV25-1 and TRBJ1-4; D is unclear. This CDR3 spans 14 amino acids. Trimming removed 7 bases at V and 4 bases at J, with 13 bases between. CDR1 and CDR2 (germline): MGHDK, SYGVNS. The CDR3 sequence: CASTEPGGNEKLFF. The CDR3 region has the DNA TGTGCCAGCACTGAGCCGGGCGGTAATGAAAAACTGTTTTTT.

This clonotype was counted at least ten times. The chain couples TRBV7-2 to TRBJ2-7, with D possibly called TRBD1 or TRBD2 (6 bases each). The ends were cut back, 5 bases at V and 2 bases at J, with 16 bases in the middle. This CDR3 is 15 amino acids long. Per the germline V gene, CDR1 is SGHTA and CDR2 is FQGNSA. The CDR3 here is CASSPRRGEPYEQYF. The DNA of the CDR3 is TGTGCCAGCAGCCCTAGAAGGGGGGAACCCTACGAGCAGTACTTC.

This clonotype appeared many times. The chain links TRBV7-2 to TRBJ2-4; D remains unclear. There are 14 residues in the CDR3. Trimming pared 1 base from V and 5 bases from J, leaving 9 bases between. In germline, CDR1 is SGHTA, CDR2 FQGNSA. CDR3 nucleotide sequence: TGTGCCAGCAGCTTAGACGCTGGGGAAAACATTCAGTACTTC. Translation gives CASSLDAGENIQYF.

At least ten counts were recorded for this clonotype. The V call is TRBV3-1, the J call TRBJ2-3; tentative D call: TRBD2 (7 bases). The CDR3 totals 13 residues. Germline V gene data show CDR1 as LGHDT and CDR2 as YNNKEL (reference sequence). Trimming took off 11 bases at V and 4 bases at J, with 16 bases between the two ends. CDR3 amino acids: CASLGGDSDTQYF. CDR3 in DNA: TGTGCCTCCTTAGGGGGGGACTCAGATACGCAGTATTTT.

This clonotype was detected ten times or more. The genes are TRBV20-1 and TRBJ1-1; 7 positions match TRBD1. CDR3 length: 13 residues. The V gene end was trimmed by 4 bases and the J gene end by 5 bases; junction bases not matched to a gene: 7. Germline loops: CDR1 DFQATT, CDR2 SNEGSKA (reference sequence). The CDR3 reads CSAIRGLTTEAFF. The CDR3 coding sequence is TGCAGTGCTATCAGGGGGTTGACGACTGAAGCTTTCTTT.

The chain recombines TRBV12-3 or TRBV12-4 with TRBJ2-7; 9 nucleotides line up with TRBD2. V lost 3 bases and J lost 6; bases outside the gene matches: 6. The CDR3 runs 14 residues. This CDR3 reads CASSFSGGRGEQYF. In nucleotides, the CDR3 is TGTGCCAGCAGTTTTTCCGGCGGGAGGGGCGAGCAGTACTTC.

At least ten counts were recorded for this clonotype. V and J are TRBV6-2 or TRBV6-3 and TRBJ2-2, with D possibly called TRBD1 or TRBD2 (5 bases each). Per germline, CDR1 MNHEY and CDR2 SVGEGT. V was pared by 2 bases and J by 1 base, with 8 bases between. CDR3 length: 15 amino acids. CDR3 sequence reads: CASSYGGENTGELFF. The CDR3 DNA is TGTGCCAGCAGTTACGGGGGAGAGAACACCGGGGAGCTGTTTTTT.

This clonotype was seen a few times. The V call is TRBV9, the J call TRBJ1-1; no clear D gene. This CDR3 spans 14 amino acids. Germline CDR1 is SGDLS and CDR2 is YYNGEE. V was clipped by 0 bases and J by 0 bases, with 6 bases between them. The CDR3 region has the DNA TGTGCCAGCAGCGTAGATCCCGTGAACACTGAAGCTTTCTTT. Translated: CASSVDPVNTEAFF.

This clonotype was seen at least ten times. V gene TRBV27 combines with J gene TRBJ1-2, with D unresolved. The V and J ends lost 5 bases and 2 bases respectively, with 15 bases between them. Germline V lookup: CDR1 MNHEY, CDR2 SMNVEV (reference sequence). The CDR3 loop spans 15 amino acids. CDR3 in amino acids: CASSPPNYGNYGYTF. CDR3 nucleotides: TGTGCCAGCAGTCCCCCAAATTACGGAAACTATGGCTACACCTTC.